A few counts support the clone carrying this TCR beta chain. Its specificity is not known. The data stem from a study of response to subunit inactivated influenza vaccine. Regarding the study as a whole: Authors suggested each seasonal flu vaccination may recruit only limited numbers of new T cells.

One entry per CDR3 protein results from TCRdb running MiXCR on the RT-PCR reads. The sample lists roughly 700,000 distinct CDR3 sequences, around 14% seen once, with about 9.9% in the top ten. V was trimmed by 1 base and J by 7 bases, leaving 14 bases between them. Germline V lookup: CDR1 SGHRS, CDR2 YFSETQ. The CDR3 contains 15 residues. The rearrangement joins TRBV5-1 to TRBJ2-2; no definite D call. This clonotype originated in a man in his fifties or sixties who received an inactivated influenza vaccine. The sample was PBMCs from blood, taken 12 days after vaccination. The CDR3 reads CASSLLISDGGELFF. CDR3 nucleotides: TGCGCCAGCAGCTTGTTAATAAGCGACGGCGGGGAGCTGTTTTTT. Supplemented by reference TRBV5-1 and TRBJ2-2, the full variable domain reads KAGVTQTPRYLIKTRGQQVTLSCSPISGHRSVSWYQQTPGQGLQFLFEYFSETQRNKGNFPGRFSGRQFSNSRSEMNVSTLELGDSALYLCASSLLISDGGELFFGEGSRLTVL.